The text below deals with one TCR beta chain. This receptor's antigen is unknown. The sample holds no much larger clone one base away, and base qualities are not on file. This sample stems from a study of cytomegalovirus exposure and HLA in healthy donors listed by TCRdb under 2017. As for the study more broadly: An earlier analysis of roughly 500 of the donors reported 276 Gb of sequence data and 95 million to 130 million unique TCR beta sequences obtained from roughly 180 million T cells. On average, around 240,000 unique TCR beta nucleotide sequences were sequenced per donor among more than 350 genotyped donors of the cohort, with roughly a sixth of those sequences being non-productive. The study was designed to test whether signatures of past pathogen exposure could be identified by cataloging public T cell receptors. Roughly 300 gigabases of sequencing data and approximately 91 million unique TCR sequences made up an early release that covered some 640 HLA-typed donors. Donor age, sex, ethnicity and CMV serostatus were compiled together with the repertoire data. The study profiled the T cell repertoires of approximately 700 subjects by immunosequencing and related them to cytomegalovirus serostatus. An earlier analysis of 587 of the donors used high-throughput TCR beta sequencing to judge whether each TCR beta V gene segment behaved as functional or pseudogenic. The later analysis used no new phenotypic data to find candidate immune exposures, relying instead on TCR beta sequences and their occurrence across donors. All discovery cohort repertoires had been generated using a single sequencing platform. Of the 300 to 400 genotyped donors, over 70% fell in the genetic ancestry cluster associated with self-reported Caucasian donors. A separate validation cohort of roughly 120 different subjects was used in addition to the roughly 620-subject first cohort. Typing coverage differed by locus: A, B, C, DRB1 and DQB1 were typed in about 629-630 donors, DQA1 in about 500, DPA1 in 600 to 610, and DPB1 in just under 490. A later genetic analysis took genome-wide SNP genotypes for about 65% of the roughly 670 donors and used that subset as a discovery cohort. To predict cytomegalovirus infection status, the study brought together high-throughput TCR immunosequencing, statistical association of individual TCRs with disease status, and machine learning. HLA typing included class I and class II loci at four-digit resolution. Roughly 5 DR-DQ haplotypes were handled as single units for association and clustering because linkage in the cohort was strong. To study patterns of TCR occurrence, a later analysis re-analyzed previously published TCR beta repertoires from around 700 donors and added high-resolution HLA genotyping.

The CDR3 runs 15 amino acids, cysteine and phenylalanine included. Just the 45-base CDR3 DNA is kept, in frame starting at base 1. CDR1 and CDR2 (MDHEN, SYDVKM) derive from the germline V gene. V is pruned by 6 bases and J by 8 bases, leaving 12 bases of the junction without a gene match. The cohort comprised around 700 healthy bone marrow donors. At the time of sampling, all cohort members were nominally healthy, though unrecorded immune exposures were likely present. The donor tested CMV seropositive and was one of the 289 seropositive cohort members. Each donor provided a peripheral blood sample, and peripheral blood mononuclear cells were used for TCR beta sequencing. The Qiagen DNeasy Blood Extraction Kit was used to extract genomic DNA from the blood cell samples. Libraries were constructed by the immunoSEQ multiplex PCR assay. For the multiplex PCR, a mixture combining 60 forward primers for TCR Vbeta segments and 13 reverse primers for TCR Jbeta segments was used. The CDR3 region of rearranged TCR beta genes was amplified from genomic DNA with a multiplex PCR assay. The amplified TCR beta libraries were sequenced on the Illumina HiSeq System as 87-base-pair reads. On the authors' methods: Across the roughly 700 repertoires, a later analysis counted 60 million to 90 million unique TCR beta chains, 9.5 million to 12 million of which were shared by at least two donors. Raw reads were error-corrected and collapsed into unique sequences with a nearest-neighbor algorithm that merged closely related sequences to remove PCR and sequencing errors. V, D and J gene segments were assigned by aligning CDR3 sequences to IMGT reference sequences. For a sequence to be retained, a match of at least six nucleotides was required to both a V gene segment and a J gene segment. Rearrangements were classified as productive when the CDR3 lacked stop codons and remained in frame with V and J, and all other rearrangements were classified as non-productive. CDR3 was defined according to IMGT convention as the region running from the second conserved V-encoded cysteine to the conserved J-encoded phenylalanine. The earlier analysis of 500 to 650 of the donors excluded any sequence lacking an unambiguous match to a single V gene segment. An earlier analysis of about 590 of the donors classified V segments as functional when productive rearrangements were above 56.7% and as segregating when the standard deviation between donors was above 5%. To diagnose cytomegalovirus status from the catalog of TCR beta chain sequences, a statistical classification framework was built. In a later analysis, V and J genes were assigned by comparing TCR nucleotide sequences against IMGT/GENE-DB human TR gene sequences. In a later analysis, CDR3 sequences and most-parsimonious VDJ recombination scenarios were assigned using the TCRdist pipeline. A later analysis defined each TCR beta chain by its CDR3 amino acid sequence plus V-gene family, and excluded reads lacking a unique V-gene family. To address suspected cross-contamination and a sequencing artifact, a later analysis removed 550 to 750 highly shared, low-generation-probability nucleotide sequences. A later analysis calculated a clonal expansion index for each public chain from normalized within-repertoire ranks of inferred template counts. In a later analysis, generation probabilities were computed with a VDJ recombination model fitted to out-of-frame rearrangements, and the resulting probabilities were checked against IGoR. In a later analysis, TCR-TCR, TCR-HLA and TCR-CMV co-occurrence was scored with hypergeometric tests, and a repertoire-size bias correction was applied to TCR pairs. False discovery rates were estimated in a later analysis by permuting HLA or CMV assignments 20 times. A later analysis grouped co-occurring TCRs with DBSCAN, adding TCRdist sequence similarity when clustering within HLA-allele-positive subsets. Repertoires with fewer than 30,000 or more than 120,000 public chains, plus five repertoires with anomalous nucleotide sharing, were excluded from co-occurrence clustering. TCRdb holds this immuneACCESS table with in-frame rearrangements only. Some clones are missing; in checked studies, unresolved V genes explain under half, and the rest has no known cause. That table gives V, J and clone size, and the DNA gave D and trimming. The sample data list approximately 110,000 clones, and around three quarters of these were observed just once. Together, the top ten hold roughly 4.9% of the sample.

General findings and caveats noted by the study authors: A later analysis associated 15,000 or so TCR beta sequences with specific HLA alleles at a false discovery rate of 0.05. The classifier was reported to diagnose cytomegalovirus status with high specificity and sensitivity in both the original cohort and the validation cohort. In this cohort, only TCR beta chains were sequenced, and detectable features were limited by the absence of alpha or paired-chain data. A further reported finding was that TCR beta sequences accurately predicted the HLA-A and HLA-B alleles for most subjects in the first cohort. In the study, some 180 TCR beta chains were listed as associated with cytomegalovirus. In a later analysis, most CMV-associated TCR beta chains were found to appear HLA-restricted, with HLA associations seemingly driven largely by CMV exposure. Three of the identified cytomegalovirus-associated TCR beta chains were confirmed in vitro to be specific for cytomegalovirus antigens. Roughly uniform sequencing depth across donors was assumed in presence/absence analyses, although this assumption may not hold. According to a later analysis, TCR association rates differed among HLA loci, with DRB1 alleles showing the most associated TCRs and HLA-C alleles showing the fewest. Linkage disequilibrium might explain the correlated functional status among segregating V segments, but an unknown experimental factor could not be excluded. Across donors, most TCR sequences were observed very rarely, whereas some public TCRs were present in many individuals. Because HLA typing was unavailable for some donors at each locus, only the typed subset was used in association tests. Immune exposure information for the cohort was limited to CMV serostatus. The earlier analysis of 450 to 700 of the donors excluded 15 to 20 rarely observed V segments, including chromosome 9 orphons, because counts were too low. In a later genetic analysis, fewer N-insertions in productive TCRs were reported among donors in an Asian-associated ancestry cluster than the approximately 670-donor mean. In a later genetic analysis, a missense DCLRE1C variant was associated with V-gene and J-gene trimming of TCR beta chains, and the association was replicated in an independent cohort. The authors suggested that the approach could potentially be extended to other disease states and immunological phenotypes. Some IMGT-functional V segments, including TRBV6-2 and TRBV6-3, could not be distinguished by the 87-base-pair reads and were therefore excluded. According to a later analysis, parvovirus B19, influenza, CMV and Epstein-Barr virus appeared linked to several top co-occurrence clusters. A cluster of highly shared sequence variants was judged likely to be a technical artifact of the sequencing pipeline. In an earlier analysis of about 550 of the donors, most TCR beta V segments were observed in productive rearrangements about 90% or about 30% of the time, broadly matching IMGT annotations. In a later analysis, HLA-associated TCR beta chains were found to be more clonally expanded and to have lower generation probabilities than equally common non-associated chains. Assigning TCR associations to individual alleles was difficult when HLA alleles, especially DR and DQ, strongly co-occurred.

The sequenced sample consisted of PBMCs. Recombination linked TRBV28 to TRBJ2-1, with 8 bases matching TRBD1. The sequence derives from a female donor in good health and CMV-seropositive. This receptor carries the CDR3 CASRYTDRVIYEQFF. The sequence in DNA is TGTGCCAGCAGGTACACGGACAGGGTGATATATGAGCAGTTCTTC. Beyond the CDR3, the reference TRBV28 and TRBJ2-1 genes provide the residues; the full variable domain reads: DVKVTQSSRYLVKRTGEKVFLECVQDMDHENMFWYRQDPGLGLRLIYFSYDVKMKEKGDIPEGYSVSREKKERFSLILESASTNQTSMYLCASRYTDRVIYEQFFGPGTRLTVL.